This T cell receptor (beta chain) was identified in a study of blood T cell repertoires in COVID-19. Study background: COVID-19 samples, acute and convalescent, were from the United States, Italy and Spain.

As processed by the authors: Reference gene primer amplification gave estimated nucleated cell counts. TCRdb's copy holds only in-frame clones and misses some; the assay was immunoSEQ multiplex PCR. The V and J calls and the clone size are those of that table, but D and trimming were determined from the DNA. Among approximately 170,000 clones, approximately 84% were seen once, and the ten largest hold 7.5% to 9.5%. Trimming removed 1 base at V and 1 base at J, with 11 bases between. Germline CDR1 reads SGHRS; CDR2 reads YFSETQ. The CDR3 covers 16 residues. The V and J genes are TRBV5-1 and TRBJ2-2; possibly TRBD1 for D (6 bases). The TCR originated in a man in his forties who had recovered from COVID-19. Sequencing input: peripheral blood. CDR3 sequence (DNA): TGCGCCAGCAGCTTGACAGGGTTTGGGAACACCGGGGAGCTGTTTTTT. Translation: CASSLTGFGNTGELFF.